This entry describes one T cell receptor (beta chain). This clonotype was observed many times. Its antigen is unknown. No qualities accompany the bases; no much larger clone lies one base away. V loses 1 base, J loses 8 bases, and the germline ends lie 9 bases apart. According to the germline V gene, CDR1 reads SGHRS and CDR2 reads YFSETQ. Spanning cysteine to phenylalanine, the CDR3 consists of 12 amino acids. The CDR3 DNA has 36 bases and is translated from base 1. The data belong to a study of early T cells in non-severe SARS-CoV-2 infection (dated by TCRdb to about 2021). Study-wide context: Because TCR sequencing relied on bulk RNA taken from unsorted whole blood, pairing of alpha and beta chains was not possible. The investigation overall reported the following: VDJdb matching was skewed toward anti-spike CD8 responses, so virus-specific expansions were likely underestimated and private and CD4 specificities were missed.

Libraries were constructed by 5' RACE. This sample was sequenced with a NextSeq 500. To correct for sequencing error and PCR bias, the TCR library protocol tagged individual cDNA molecules with unique molecular identifiers. TCR alpha and beta chains were both sequenced, and the abundances of alpha and beta sequences in each sample were closely correlated with each other. In the source study's methods: Decombinator V4 was used to annotate TCR sequences for V gene, J gene and CDR3. TCRs were defined as expanded if a significant change between any two time points was detected under a Poisson model with p below 0.0001. TCR abundances were normalised to the total number of TCRs sequenced per sample and expressed as counts per million. TRAV1-2 paired with TRAJ12, TRAJ20 or TRAJ33 defined MAIT TCRs, while TRAV10 paired with TRAJ18 defined iNKT TCRs. VDJdb, accessed 1 November 2021, was searched for CMV, EBV and SARS-CoV-2 annotated TCRs, excluding TCRs annotated for multiple antigens. TCRdb applied fastp at Q25 and MiXCR to the public reads, then kept only in-frame beta chains. When rows share a CDR3 protein, they turn into one entry using the most common DNA and genes. The V and J calls shown here were made by TCRdb, not taken from the authors' results. In all, the sample holds under 55,000 distinct CDR3 sequences, and 9.5% to 13% of those were seen once. The top ten constitute about a fifth of the sample.

A case-control design nested within a healthcare worker cohort in London, UK, was used, with weekly nasopharyngeal swab PCR tests and blood sampling performed. Healthcare workers were enrolled in the week of the UK lockdown, from 23 to 31 March 2020, and were followed every week for up to roughly 15 weeks. This TCR came from an adult who was a healthcare worker with PCR-confirmed SARS-CoV-2 infection or an uninfected control (not recorded which). The source material was whole blood. This sequence uses TRBV5-1 and TRBJ1-2; tentative D gene TRBD1, with 5 bases matching. The DNA reads as follows: TGCGCCAGCAGCTTGCCCGGGGACGGCTACACCTTC. Its amino acids are CASSLPGDGYTF.